This T cell receptor (beta chain) originates from a study of T cell changes during pregnancy in multiple sclerosis (dated by TCRdb to between 2019 and 2020). Broadly, across the study: In women with multiple sclerosis, the researchers looked at how the T cell repertoire shifted as pregnancy progressed.

On this clone itself: It lacks a known antigen. Base qualities are not recorded, but no much larger clone differs from it by a single base.

The library was prepared using the immunoSEQ multiplex PCR assay. TCRdb retrieved this table from immuneACCESS and kept in-frame rearrangements only. Not all clones are present; in checked studies, unresolved V genes account for under half, and no reason is known for the remainder. The sample data list 65,000 to 90,000 clones, and approximately 92% of these were observed just once. 2.8% of the sample rests with the top ten. Trimming costs V 5 bases and J 5 bases, and their ends lie 18 bases apart. The CDR3 holds 15 amino acids from the cysteine to the phenylalanine. Only CDR3 DNA is held: 45 bases, read in frame from base 1. For CDR1 and CDR2, the germline V gene lists SGHAT and FQNNGV.

The clonotype was recovered from a female donor in good health, enrolled as a control in a pregnancy study. The input for sequencing was peripheral blood, taken in the third trimester of pregnancy. This chain is built from TRBV11-2 and TRBJ1-1; the best D guess is TRBD1, with 6 bases matching. CDR3 protein: CASSRGGGARTEAFF. The base sequence is TGTGCCAGCAGCAGGGGGGGAGGGGCACGGACTGAAGCTTTCTTT.